A selection of T cell receptor beta chains follows, all from one sample in a study of blood T cell repertoires in COVID-19. Generated by immunoSEQ multiplex PCR, the TCRdb table keeps only in-frame clones and is missing some. Here the sample spans over 150,000 clones, approximately 84% being singletons. Sequencing was performed on peripheral blood. Source of these receptors: a human donor in a cohort sampled during active COVID-19. The CDR3 runs from the conserved cysteine through the conserved F or W. D genes are given only for firm matches. Clone size, where shown, is once, few, many, or a class for clones that have expanded.

>TRBJ1-3|.|TRBV29-1|.
TGCAGCGTTGTAATCGGAAACACCATATATTTT
CSVVIGNTIYF
>TRBJ1-5|.|TRBV6-2/TRBV6-3|TRBD1
TGTGCCAGCAGTCAGGACAGGGCACGCTTTCAGCCCCAGCATTTT
CASSQDRARFQPQHF
>TRBJ2-1|once|TRBV3-1/TRBV3-2|.
TGTGCCAGCAGCCAAGATTTGCTACATGAGCAGTTCTTC
CASSQDLLHEQFF
>TRBJ1-5|few|TRBV9|TRBD1
TGTGCCAGCAGCGGAGGGACAGGGCGAGGTCAGCCCCAGCATTTT
CASSGGTGRGQPQHF
>TRBJ1-2|.|TRBV5-5|.
TGTGCCAGCAGCCGGACCCGGGAGAGGAGCTACACCTTC
CASSRTRERSYTF
>TRBJ1-2|.|TRBV19|TRBD1
TGTGCCACCAAACAGGGGATGCGGACGGACTCCTACTATGGCTACACCTTC
CATKQGMRTDSYYGYTF
>TRBJ1-4|.|TRBV5-1|.
TGCGCCAGCGGAGAAATCTCTAATGAAAAACTGTTTTTT
CASGEISNEKLFF
>TRBJ2-2|.|TRBV7-9|.
TGTGCCAGCAGCCCGAGGGAGATAGGAACTAACACCGGGGAGCTGTTTTTT
CASSPREIGTNTGELFF
>TRBJ2-7|.|TRBV4-1|TRBD1
TGCGCCAGCAGCCAGTCTCCCGGGACAGGTATCTACGAGCAGTACTTC
CASSQSPGTGIYEQYF
>TRBJ1-6|.|TRBV5-1|.
TGCGCCAGCGGGAGGGACGGGGGTAATTCACCCCTCCACTTT
CASGRDGGNSPLHF
>TRBJ2-6|.|TRBV5-6|.
TGTGCCAGCAGACCCTCAGCTGGGGCCAACGTCCTGACTTTC
CASRPSAGANVLTF
>TRBJ1-6|.|TRBV5-1|TRBD1
TGCGCCAGCAGCCCCGACAGGGGGAGTTCACCCCTCCACTTT
CASSPDRGSSPLHF
>TRBJ2-7|once|TRBV24-1|TRBD1
TGTGCCACCAGTGACCCGGACAGGGTTGCCACACGTCGGGCCTACGAGCAGTACTTC
CATSDPDRVATRRAYEQYF
>TRBJ2-3|.|TRBV19|TRBD2
TGTGCCAGCAGACTAGCGGTTAGAAACACAGATACGCAGTATTTT
CASRLAVRNTDTQYF
>TRBJ1-2|.|TRBV6-5|TRBD1
TGTGCCAGCAGTAGCCAGGGGGGACGCTATGGCTACACCTTC
CASSSQGGRYGYTF
>TRBJ1-1|few|TRBV5-1|.
TGCGCCAGCAGCCGGACACGGATGAACACTGAAGCTTTCTTT
CASSRTRMNTEAFF
>TRBJ1-4|.|TRBV5-1|TRBD1
TGCGCCAGCAGCCTGGGACAGGGGGCGACTAATGAAAAACTGTTTTTT
CASSLGQGATNEKLFF
>TRBJ2-7|.|TRBV24-1|.
TGTGCCACCAGTGATCCACAGGTTTCCTACGAGCAGTACTTC
CATSDPQVSYEQYF
>TRBJ2-7|.|TRBV4-1|TRBD2
TGCGCCAGCAGCAGAAGGGGTGGGGGGGTTGACGAGCAGTACTTC
CASSRRGGGVDEQYF
>TRBJ2-1|.|TRBV18|TRBD2
TGTGCCAGCTCCCCGACTAGCGGGGGGCCTACAAATGAGCAGTTCTTC
CASSPTSGGPTNEQFF
>TRBJ1-6|.|TRBV10-3|.
TGTGCCATCAGTGAGTCAGGAGGGACGAATTCACCCCTCCACTTT
CAISESGGTNSPLHF
>TRBJ1-2|.|TRBV29-1|.
TGCAGCGTTGAGGGGGGGAGCTATGGCTACACCTTC
CSVEGGSYGYTF